The clone carrying this T cell receptor (beta chain) came up many times. As yet, its antigen is unknown. TCRdb ran MiXCR on the multiplex PCR reads and lists one entry per CDR3 protein. This sample has about 220,000 distinct CDR3 sequences, with approximately 36% found just once. Breast cancer patients provided tissue from their axillary draining lymph nodes. This specimen comes from a study of breast tumors, draining lymph nodes, adjacent tissues. Study results and caveats: Data fit most tumor T cells coming from lymph node, expanding in tumor. Tumor T cell lymph node origin was a supported hypothesis, not proven. Tumor and nontumor repertoires were significantly more similar in luminal-like than in basal-like breast cancer. Tumors had less TCR diversity than lymph nodes, more than nontumor tissue.

V lost 3 bases, J lost 9 bases, and 14 bases lay in between. The CDR3 loop spans 13 amino acids. This clonotype was sampled from a female donor with breast cancer. Some clones in this sample may be carry-over from other donors' samples. The chain is built from TRBV12-3 or TRBV12-4 and TRBJ1-2, with D uncertain. The sequencing input was axillary lymph node tissue. The CDR3 spells CASSFRQLDSYTF. The CDR3 DNA is TGTGCCAGCAGTTTTCGCCAACTTGACAGCTACACCTTC.